This T cell receptor (beta chain) was retrieved from a study of OX40 agonist ivuxolimab in advanced cancers. As for the study in general: People in dose escalation had one of these cancers: hepatocellular carcinoma, melanoma, renal cell or head and neck cancer. Study outcomes and limitations: Individuals who were partial responders at 0.1-3.0 mg/kg had clonal expansion that ranked among the lowest. Researchers did not establish what antigens the expanded peripheral T cells target.

The CDR3 spans 14 residues. Germline CDR1 and CDR2: LNHDA and SQIVND (reference sequence). V was pared by 5 bases and J by 3 bases, with 13 bases between. Here immunoSEQ multiplex PCR was the method, and the copy in TCRdb shows in-frame clones only, minus some. The sample yields about 85,000 clones, about nine tenths seen once. Details on this clone: Its specificity is unknown.

Sequencing used CD4+ or CD8+ T cells sorted from blood, obtained in a trial of the OX40 agonist ivuxolimab. The V gene is TRBV19, the J gene TRBJ1-2, with D uncertain. The sequence was collected from an adult with an advanced solid tumor such as melanoma, head and neck, liver or kidney cancer. CDR3 region: CASSPGKRDYGYTF. The CDR3 nucleotides read TGTGCCAGTAGTCCCGGGAAAAGGGACTATGGCTACACCTTC. The variable domain in full, with the rest retrieved from reference TRBV19 and TRBJ1-2, is DGGITQSPKYLFRKEGQNVTLSCEQNLNHDAMYWYRQDPGQGLRLIYYSQIVNDFQKGDIAEGYSVSREKKESFPLTVTSAQKNPTAFYLCASSPGKRDYGYTFGSGTRLTVV.